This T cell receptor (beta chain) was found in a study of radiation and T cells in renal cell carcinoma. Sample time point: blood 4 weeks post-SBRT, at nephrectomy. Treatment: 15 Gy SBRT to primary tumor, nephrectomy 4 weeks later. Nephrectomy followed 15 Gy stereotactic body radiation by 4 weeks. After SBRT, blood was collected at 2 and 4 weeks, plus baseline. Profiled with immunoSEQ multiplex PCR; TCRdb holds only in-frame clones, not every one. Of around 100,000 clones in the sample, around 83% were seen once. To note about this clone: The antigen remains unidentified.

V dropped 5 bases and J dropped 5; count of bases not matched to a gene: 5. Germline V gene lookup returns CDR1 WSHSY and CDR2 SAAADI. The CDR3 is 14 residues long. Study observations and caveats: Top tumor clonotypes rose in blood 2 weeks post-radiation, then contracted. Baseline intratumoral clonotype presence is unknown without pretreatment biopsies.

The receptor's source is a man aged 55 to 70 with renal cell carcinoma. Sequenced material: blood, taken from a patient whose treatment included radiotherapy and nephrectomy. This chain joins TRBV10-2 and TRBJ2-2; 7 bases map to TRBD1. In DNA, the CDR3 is TGCGCCAGCAGTCCCGGGACAGCAACCGGGGAGCTGTTTTTT. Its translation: CASSPGTATGELFF.